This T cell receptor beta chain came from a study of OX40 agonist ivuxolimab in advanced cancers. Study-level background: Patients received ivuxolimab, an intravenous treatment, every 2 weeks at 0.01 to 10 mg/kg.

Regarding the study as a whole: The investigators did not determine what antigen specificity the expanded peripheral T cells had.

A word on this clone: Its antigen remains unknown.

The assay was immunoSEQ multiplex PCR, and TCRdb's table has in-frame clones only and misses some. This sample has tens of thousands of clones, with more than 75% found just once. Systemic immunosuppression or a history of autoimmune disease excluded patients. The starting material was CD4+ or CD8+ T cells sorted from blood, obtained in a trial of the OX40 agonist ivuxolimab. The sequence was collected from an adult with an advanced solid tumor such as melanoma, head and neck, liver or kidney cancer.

The DNA of the CDR3 is TGTGCCAGCAGCTACGGTACGAACACTGAAGCTTTCTTT. Residues: CASSYGTNTEAFF. The chain links TRBV7-3 to TRBJ1-1, with D unresolved. The CDR3 contains 13 residues. V lost 4 bases, J lost 1 base, and 7 bases lay in between. Germline V gene lookup returns CDR1 SGHTA and CDR2 FQGTGA. Together with reference TRBV7-3 and TRBJ1-1, the CDR3 gives the full variable domain: GAGVSQTPSNKVTEKGKYVELRCDPISGHTALYWYRQSLGQGPEFLIYFQGTGAADDSGLPNDRFFAVRPEGSVSTLKIQRTERGDSAVYLCASSYGTNTEAFFGQGTRLTVV.